Sequencing of this T cell receptor (beta chain) was carried out in a study of cytomegalovirus exposure and HLA in healthy donors. Turning to the study itself: Later, an analysis reported that the roughly 120 validation repertoires had used the same platform as the roughly 720 first-cohort repertoires. Whole-study results and caveats: Altogether, 170 or so TCR beta chains were recorded as cytomegalovirus-associated.

About this clone itself: Antigen specificity is unknown.

Here immunoSEQ multiplex PCR was the method, and the copy in TCRdb shows in-frame clones only, minus some. The sample lists about 250,000 clones; 87% were seen once. The validation cohort, a group of some 120 subjects, included the donors and was separate from the roughly 700-subject first cohort. Trimming at V came to 3 bases and at J to 7 bases, leaving 5 bases not matched to a gene. The V gene's germline CDR1 is SGHDN and CDR2 FVKESK. CDR3 length: 14 amino acids. Material: PBMCs. The V and J genes are TRBV14 and TRBJ2-1, with 8 bases aligning to TRBD2. The source of this sequence is a man between 18 and 29 years old in good health and CMV-seronegative. CDR3 sequence reads: CASSHNSGMNEQFF. The CDR3 DNA reads TGTGCCAGCAGCCATAATAGCGGGATGAATGAGCAGTTCTTC.